The rows below give T cell receptor beta chains drawn from one sample of a study of shared clonotypes between healthy human individuals. Here immunoSEQ multiplex PCR was the method, and the copy in TCRdb shows in-frame clones only, minus some. This table holds 2.5 million or so clones, 90% to 95% found once. The sample consisted of naive CD4+ T cells sorted from blood. Receptors were obtained from a man aged 18 to 30 in good health. Each CDR3 is given with its conserved first and last residue. D genes are given only for firm matches. Only part of the rows carry a size: once, few, many, or a class if the clone is expanded.

J gene	clone size	V gene	D gene	CDR3 DNA	CDR3 protein
TRBJ2-3	-	TRBV5-1	-	TGCGCCAGCAGCTTTAGTGGAACCACAGATACGCAGTATTTT	CASSFSGTTDTQYF
TRBJ1-2	-	TRBV7-9	-	TGTGCCAGCAGCTACCCAGGGGTCGGCTACACCTTC	CASSYPGVGYTF
TRBJ2-2	-	TRBV9	TRBD1	TGTGCCAGCAGCCCCCCTAGACAGGGTGGCGCCGGGGAGCTGTTTTTT	CASSPPRQGGAGELFF
TRBJ1-5	once	TRBV7-2	TRBD1	TGTGCCAGCAGCCAGGGGGGGGGTTATAGCAATCAGCCCCAGCATTTT	CASSQGGGYSNQPQHF
TRBJ2-7	-	TRBV18	-	TGTGCCAGCTCACCATTGGGGAGCTCCTACGAGCAGTACTTC	CASSPLGSSYEQYF
TRBJ2-7	-	TRBV6-5	TRBD2	TGTGCCACGCAACCTAGCGGGACAATCTACGAGCAGTACTTC	CATQPSGTIYEQYF
TRBJ2-2	-	TRBV11-2	TRBD2	TGTGCCAGCAGCCTAGCGGGGGCTGCCGGGGAGCTGTTTTTT	CASSLAGAAGELFF
TRBJ2-7	-	TRBV27	-	TGTGCCAGCAGTTCCGCAGTAGGATCCTACGAGCAGTACTTC	CASSSAVGSYEQYF
TRBJ1-5	-	TRBV4-2	TRBD1	TGTGCCAGCAGCCCGAGAACAGGGGGCTCGCACAATCAGCCCCAGCATTTT	CASSPRTGGSHNQPQHF
TRBJ1-2	-	TRBV11-2	-	TGTGCCAGCAGCTTAGGCGGTGTTAACTATGGCTACACCTTC	CASSLGGVNYGYTF
TRBJ2-3	-	TRBV18	TRBD1	TGTGCCAGCTCACCAGGGACAGGGGGCGCAGATACGCAGTATTTT	CASSPGTGGADTQYF
TRBJ1-1	once	TRBV5-1	-	TGCGCCAGCAGTCTTCAGGAGAACACTGAAGCTTTCTTT	CASSLQENTEAFF
TRBJ1-6	-	TRBV5-6	-	TGTGCCAGCAGCTTGGCCGAGGTTTATAATTCACCCCTCCACTTT	CASSLAEVYNSPLHF
TRBJ1-5	-	TRBV2	TRBD1	TGTGCCAGCAGTGAGGGACAGGGTATGAGCAATCAGCCCCAGCATTTT	CASSEGQGMSNQPQHF
TRBJ2-3	-	TRBV2	-	TGTGCCAGCAGCCCTTGGACAAGCACAGATACGCAGTATTTT	CASSPWTSTDTQYF
TRBJ1-6	-	TRBV6-1	-	TGTGCCAGCAGTGAACTCGAGTTTAATTCACCCCTCCACTTT	CASSELEFNSPLHF
TRBJ2-6	-	TRBV6-6	-	TGTGCCAGCAGCCTTCAGGGTTCTGGGGCCAACGTCCTGACTTTC	CASSLQGSGANVLTF
TRBJ2-2	once	TRBV7-9	TRBD2	TGTGCCAGCAGGGCGGGACTAGCGGGAGAGGCCGGGGAGCTGTTTTTT	CASRAGLAGEAGELFF
TRBJ2-7	-	TRBV7-9	TRBD2	TGTGCCAGCAGCCGTAGTGACCGCGGGAGGGCCGGCGAGCAGTACTTC	CASSRSDRGRAGEQYF
TRBJ1-3	-	TRBV7-6	-	TGTGCCAGCAGCTGGGTGGACGCCCGTGGAAACACCATATATTTT	CASSWVDARGNTIYF
TRBJ2-7	-	TRBV25-1	-	TGTGCCAGCAGTGACCTCGCCCCAAAGAACCCCTACGAGCAGTACTTC	CASSDLAPKNPYEQYF
TRBJ2-7	-	TRBV14	-	TGTGCCAGCAGCCCGACCAGGGTCGCCGAGCAGTACTTC	CASSPTRVAEQYF
TRBJ1-6	-	TRBV4-1	-	TGCGCCAGCAGCCAGAAAACAGGGTATAATTCACCCCTCCACTTT	CASSQKTGYNSPLHF
TRBJ1-2	once	TRBV7-2	TRBD1	TGTGCCAGCAGCTCGGACAGGGGGCTCAATGGCTACACCTTC	CASSSDRGLNGYTF
TRBJ2-7	-	TRBV4-1	-	TGCGCCAGCAGCCAAGATTCAGGGGACTCCTACGAGCAGTACTTC	CASSQDSGDSYEQYF
TRBJ1-1	-	TRBV4-1	-	TGCGCCAGCAGCCGAGAAACCCGTCGTGGCACTGAAGCTTTCTTT	CASSRETRRGTEAFF
TRBJ1-4	-	TRBV4-1	-	TGCGCCAGCAGCCTCCTTGCAACTAATGAAAAACTGTTTTTT	CASSLLATNEKLFF
TRBJ1-6	-	TRBV5-1	-	TGCGCCAGCAGCTTGGTGGCGGCGGGAAATTCACCCCTCCACTTT	CASSLVAAGNSPLHF
TRBJ1-2	once	TRBV15	-	TGTGCCACCAGCAGAGATTACGGAGAAGCTAACTATGGCTACACCTTC	CATSRDYGEANYGYTF
TRBJ1-2	-	TRBV2	-	TGTGCCTCCGGGCTGACGGAAGGCTACACCTTC	CASGLTEGYTF
TRBJ1-6	-	TRBV11-2	-	TGTGCCAGCAGCTCTTATCGCTTGGACTCGAATAATTCACCCCTCCACTTT	CASSSYRLDSNNSPLHF